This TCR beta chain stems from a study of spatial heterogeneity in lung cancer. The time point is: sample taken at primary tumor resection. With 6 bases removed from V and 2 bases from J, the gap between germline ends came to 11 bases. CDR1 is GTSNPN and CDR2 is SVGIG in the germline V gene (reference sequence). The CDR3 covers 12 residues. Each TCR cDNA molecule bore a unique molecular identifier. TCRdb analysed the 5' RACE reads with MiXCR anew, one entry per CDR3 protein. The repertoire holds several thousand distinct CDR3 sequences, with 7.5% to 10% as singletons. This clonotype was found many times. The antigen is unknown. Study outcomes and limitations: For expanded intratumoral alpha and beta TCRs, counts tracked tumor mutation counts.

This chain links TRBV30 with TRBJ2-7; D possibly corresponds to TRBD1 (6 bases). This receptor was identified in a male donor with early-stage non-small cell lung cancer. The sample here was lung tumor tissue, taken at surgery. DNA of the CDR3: TGTGCCTGCACAGGGTTAACCTACGAGCAGTACTTC. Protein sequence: CACTGLTYEQYF.